The 20 T cell receptor beta chains in this list originate from one sample, sequenced in a study of T cells after yellow fever vaccination. TCRdb fed the 5' RACE reads into MiXCR, producing one record per CDR3 protein. The table lists 200,000 to 300,000 distinct CDR3 sequences, roughly 6.8% of them singletons. Sequenced here: CD4+ T cells sorted from PBMCs, sampled on the day of the yellow fever booster vaccination. These receptors came from a young man who received the YFV17D yellow fever vaccine.

In this sample, this clonotype turned up a few times. The chain uses TRBV6-5 and TRBJ2-2; D call uncertain. The V end was cut by 6 bases, the J end by 3 bases, with 11 bases between. CDR1 MNHEY and CDR2 SVGAGI come from the germline V gene. The CDR3 is made up of 14 amino acids. CDR3 sequence: CASSRTADTGELFF. The CDR3 DNA sequence: TGTGCCAGCAGCCGGACCGCTGACACCGGGGAGCTGTTTTTT.

This clonotype was seen ten or more times. This rearrangement joins TRBV12-3 or TRBV12-4 to TRBJ2-5; tentative D call: TRBD2 (5 bases). The CDR3 covers 13 residues. V lost 2 bases to trimming and J lost 5 bases, with 9 bases between them. This CDR3 is CASSLTPGETQYF. The CDR3 DNA follows: TGTGCCAGCAGTTTAACCCCGGGGGAGACCCAGTACTTC.

Ten or more counts support this clonotype. This chain connects TRBV6-1 to TRBJ2-7, with TRBD2 matching 11 bases. The CDR3 has 17 residues. Trimming took 5 bases from V and 4 from J; bases not matched to a gene: 13. Germline V gene data show CDR1 as MNHNS and CDR2 as SASEGT. The CDR3 bases are TGTGCCAGCAGTCCAGCCTACATTAGCGGGAGGGAGTACGAGCAGTACTTC. This gives the protein CASSPAYISGREYEQYF.

As for this clonotype: A much larger clone differs by one base, so this may be a read error. The conserved final phenylalanine or tryptophan is absent from the CDR3, which likely points to a read error. The chain carries TRBV15 and TRBJ2-2, with 8 bases identical to TRBD1. V trimming: 4 bases; J trimming: 7 bases; junction bases outside the gene matches: 11. The CDR3 length is 16 residues. Germline V gene sequence: CDR1 LNHNV, CDR2 YYDKDF (reference sequence). CDR3 DNA: TGTGCCACCAGCATATCGCAGGGGGCGTCTGGCGGGGAGCTGTTTCTT. It encodes CATSISQGASGGELFL.

This clonotype has a count of ten or more. The chain uses TRBV7-3 and TRBJ2-3; 8 positions agree with TRBD2. Germline V gene lookup returns CDR1 SGHTA and CDR2 FQGTGA. The CDR3 spans 14 residues. The junction had 5 bases not matched to a gene; V was cut back by 5 bases and J by 4 bases. The CDR3 sequence: CASSMSGSSDTQYF. As DNA, the CDR3 is TGTGCCAGCAGCATGAGCGGGAGTTCAGATACGCAGTATTTT.

The genes are TRBV3-1 and TRBJ1-1; the D is unclear. Between the trimmed V and J ends, which lost 3 bases and 0 bases, there was a span of 5 bases. This CDR3 has 13 amino acids. From germline, CDR1 is LGHDT and CDR2 YNNKEL (reference sequence). For the CDR3, the DNA is TGTGCCAGCAGCCACCAGTTGAACACTGAAGCTTTCTTT. Its translation is CASSHQLNTEAFF.

This clonotype was observed at least ten times. The gene calls are TRBV7-9 and TRBJ2-3; maybe TRBD2 (6 bases). This CDR3 has 16 residues. CDR1 and CDR2 from the germline V gene are SEHNR and FQNEAQ (reference sequence). Trimming cost V 0 bases and J 0 bases, with 10 bases left between them. CDR3 in amino acids: CASSLAGRGSTDTQYF. The CDR3 DNA is TGTGCCAGCAGCTTAGCGGGGCGGGGAAGCACAGATACGCAGTATTTT.

A few counts support this clonotype. The chain links TRBV5-1 to TRBJ1-2, with D possibly matching TRBD1 (5 bases). This CDR3 contains 14 residues. Looked up from germline, CDR1 is SGHRS and CDR2 is YFSETQ. V lost 2 bases to trimming and J lost 6 bases, with 14 bases between them. CDR3 amino acids: CASSLEWGEHGYTF. CDR3 bases: TGCGCCAGCAGCTTAGAATGGGGGGAGCATGGCTACACCTTC.

This clonotype was detected a few times. The chain links TRBV7-2 to TRBJ2-7; 9 positions agree with TRBD2. The CDR3 contains 16 residues. V gave up 0 bases and J gave up 3 bases; unmatched junction bases: 6. Germline-derived CDR1 and CDR2 are SGHTA and FQGNSA. For the CDR3, the DNA is TGTGCCAGCAGCTTAGCCCTCGGGCGGGAGGGCTACGAGCAGTACTTC. Translation gives CASSLALGREGYEQYF.

Only a few counts were recorded for this clonotype. V and J are TRBV2 and TRBJ2-2, with TRBD1 identical over 7 bases. From germline, CDR1 is SNHLY and CDR2 FYNNEI. The CDR3 spans 14 residues. V dropped 6 bases and J dropped 5; count of bases not matched to a gene: 6. DNA for the CDR3: TGTGCCAGCAGAAGGCAGGGGGAGACCGGGGAGCTGTTTTTT. The encoded protein is CASRRQGETGELFF.

This clonotype was recorded at least ten times. This chain links TRBV5-4 with TRBJ2-2; D perhaps matches TRBD2 (6 bases). V was shortened by 4 bases and J by 4 bases, with 17 bases between the two germline ends. In germline, CDR1 is SGHNT, CDR2 YYREEE (reference sequence). The CDR3 totals 16 residues. The CDR3 loop reads CASSRDSKAGTGELFF. The CDR3 nucleotides read TGTGCCAGCAGCAGGGACTCGAAAGCGGGCACCGGGGAGCTGTTTTTT.

This clonotype was counted only a few times. The chain is built from TRBV18 and TRBJ2-7; no clear D. V was pared by 4 bases and J by 1 base, with 11 bases between. Per germline, CDR1 KGHSH and CDR2 LQKENI. The CDR3 has 14 residues. CDR3 sequence (DNA): TGTGCCAGCTCACTTACATTGGGGTCCTACGAGCAGTACTTC. Its translation is CASSLTLGSYEQYF.

This clonotype turned up a few times. This rearrangement joins TRBV5-1 to TRBJ2-2; tentatively, D is TRBD1 (6 bases). Germline V gene sequence: CDR1 SGHRS, CDR2 YFSETQ. V was shortened by 0 bases and J by 4 bases, with 16 bases between the two germline ends. The CDR3 length is 17 residues. The CDR3 sequence: CASSLAGLGGSTGELFF. In DNA, the CDR3 is TGCGCCAGCAGCTTGGCCGGGCTAGGGGGTTCCACCGGGGAGCTGTTTTTT. The variable domain in full, completed from reference TRBV5-1 and TRBJ2-2, reads KAGVTQTPRYLIKTRGQQVTLSCSPISGHRSVSWYQQTPGQGLQFLFEYFSETQRNKGNFPGRFSGRQFSNSRSEMNVSTLELGDSALYLCASSLAGLGGSTGELFFGEGSRLTVL.

This clonotype has a count of ten or more. V gene TRBV7-2 combines with J gene TRBJ2-4; the D is unclear. Looked up from germline, CDR1 is SGHTA and CDR2 is FQGNSA. V gave up 5 bases and J gave up 4 bases, with 3 bases separating them. This CDR3 contains 11 residues. The CDR3 loop is CASSEKNIQYF. The DNA for the CDR3 is TGTGCCAGCAGCGAGAAAAACATTCAGTACTTC. Variable domain in full (rest from reference TRBV7-2 and TRBJ2-4): GAGVSQSPSNKVTEKGKDVELRCDPISGHTALYWYRQSLGQGLEFLIYFQGNSAPDKSGLPSDRFSAERTGGSVSTLTIQRTQQEDSAVYLCASSEKNIQYFGAGTRLSVL.

This chain connects TRBV20-1 to TRBJ2-7; D unresolved. The CDR3 totals 15 residues. CDR1 is DFQATT, CDR2 SNEGSKA, per germline (reference sequence). Trimming shortened V by 0 bases and J by 0 bases, and 12 bases separated the two germline ends. The CDR3 DNA reads TGCAGTGCTAGAGATACTATCGGAAGCTCCTACGAGCAGTACTTC. This gives the protein CSARDTIGSSYEQYF.

This clonotype has only a few counts. A junction boundary mismatches the germline segment, possibly from a read error. V is TRBV7-7 and J is TRBJ2-5; 9 bases match TRBD1. Per the germline V gene, CDR1 is SSHAT and CDR2 is FNYEAQ (reference sequence). CDR3 length: 15 residues. CDR3 nucleotides: TGTGCTAGCAGCTTGGGACAGGGTGGCCAAGAGACCCAGTACTTC. The encoded protein is CASSLGQGGQETQYF.

This clonotype was detected ten times or more. The chain uses TRBV20-1 and TRBJ2-1; 8 bases match TRBD2. Germline assignment: CDR1 DFQATT and CDR2 SNEGSKA (reference sequence). V was pared by 6 bases and J by 7 bases, with 11 bases of the junction left unmatched. The CDR3 covers 14 residues. CDR3 sequence: CSAPLERGINEQFF. As DNA, the CDR3 is TGCAGTGCGCCCCTGGAGCGGGGGATTAATGAGCAGTTCTTC.

This clonotype appeared a few times. This rearrangement joins TRBV4-3 to TRBJ2-4; possible D gene TRBD2, 6 bases. V was clipped by 4 bases and J by 8 bases, with 18 bases between them. The length of the CDR3 is 15 residues. CDR1 is LGHNA, CDR2 YSLEER, per germline. CDR3 in amino acids: CASSPQGPRGDIQYF. CDR3 nucleotide sequence: TGCGCCAGCAGCCCGCAGGGCCCCCGCGGGGACATTCAGTACTTC.

This clonotype has at least ten counts. V gene TRBV7-2 combines with J gene TRBJ2-7; 13 bases align to TRBD2. Germline V CDR1 and CDR2: SGHTA, FQGNSA. The CDR3 has 16 residues. V dropped 4 bases and J dropped 6; count of bases not matched to a gene: 9. The CDR3 spells CASSSWTSGSSGEQYF. The CDR3 DNA is TGTGCCAGCAGCTCATGGACTAGCGGGAGTTCTGGCGAGCAGTACTTC.

At least ten counts were recorded for this clonotype. The chain has TRBV19 and TRBJ2-5; possible D gene TRBD1, 5 bases. Deletions cut 9 bases from V and 0 bases from J, with 14 bases between. This CDR3 is 14 amino acids long. Germline V gene sequence: CDR1 LNHDA, CDR2 SQIVND (reference sequence). The CDR3 nucleotides are TGTGCCAGCGCCGGACAAGTGAACCAAGAGACCCAGTACTTC. Encoded protein: CASAGQVNQETQYF.